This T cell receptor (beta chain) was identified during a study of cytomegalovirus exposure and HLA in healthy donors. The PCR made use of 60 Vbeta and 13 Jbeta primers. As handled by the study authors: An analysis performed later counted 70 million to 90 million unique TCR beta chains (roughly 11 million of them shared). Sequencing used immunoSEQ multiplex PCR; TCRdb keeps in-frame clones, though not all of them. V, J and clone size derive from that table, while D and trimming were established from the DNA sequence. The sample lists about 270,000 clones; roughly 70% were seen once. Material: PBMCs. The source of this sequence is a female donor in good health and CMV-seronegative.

In DNA, the CDR3 is TGTGCTAGTCCCAAAGATAGCGGCACAGATACGCAGTATTTT. Translating it yields CASPKDSGTDTQYF. V gene TRBV7-9 combines with J gene TRBJ2-3, with a weak D call TRBD2 (5 bases). This CDR3 has 14 amino acids. Germline-derived CDR1 and CDR2 are SEHNR and FQNEAQ (reference sequence).